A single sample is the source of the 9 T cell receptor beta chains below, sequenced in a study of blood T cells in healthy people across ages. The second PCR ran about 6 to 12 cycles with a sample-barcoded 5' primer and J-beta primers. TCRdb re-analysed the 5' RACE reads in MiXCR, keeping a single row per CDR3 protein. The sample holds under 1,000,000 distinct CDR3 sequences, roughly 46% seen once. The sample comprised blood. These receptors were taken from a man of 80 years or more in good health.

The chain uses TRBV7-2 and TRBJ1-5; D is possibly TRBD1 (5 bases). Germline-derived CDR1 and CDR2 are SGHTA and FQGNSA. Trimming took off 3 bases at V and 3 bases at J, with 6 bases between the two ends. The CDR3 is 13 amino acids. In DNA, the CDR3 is TGTGCCAGCAGCTTGGGGCACAATCAGCCCCAGCATTTT. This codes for CASSLGHNQPQHF.

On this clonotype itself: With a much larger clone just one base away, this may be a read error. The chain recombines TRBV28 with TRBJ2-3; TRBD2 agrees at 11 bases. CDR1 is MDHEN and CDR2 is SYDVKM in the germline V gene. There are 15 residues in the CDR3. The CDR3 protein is CAGSALGTSGDTQYF. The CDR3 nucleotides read TGTGCCGGCAGTGCCCTCGGGACTAGCGGAGATACGCAGTATTTT.

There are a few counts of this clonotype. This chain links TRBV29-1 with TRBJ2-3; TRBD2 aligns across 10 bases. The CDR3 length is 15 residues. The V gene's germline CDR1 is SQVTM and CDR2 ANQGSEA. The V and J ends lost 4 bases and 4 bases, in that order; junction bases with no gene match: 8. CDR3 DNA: TGCAGCGTTGTGGGGCCTAGCGGGAGTGCAGATACGCAGTATTTT. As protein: CSVVGPSGSADTQYF.

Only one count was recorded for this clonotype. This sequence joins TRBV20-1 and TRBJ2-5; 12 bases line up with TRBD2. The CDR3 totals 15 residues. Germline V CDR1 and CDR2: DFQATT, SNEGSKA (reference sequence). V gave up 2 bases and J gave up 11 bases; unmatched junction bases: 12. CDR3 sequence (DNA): TGCAGTGCTAGACTGACTAGCGGGAGCGGGAATGAGCAGTACTTC. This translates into CSARLTSGSGNEQYF.

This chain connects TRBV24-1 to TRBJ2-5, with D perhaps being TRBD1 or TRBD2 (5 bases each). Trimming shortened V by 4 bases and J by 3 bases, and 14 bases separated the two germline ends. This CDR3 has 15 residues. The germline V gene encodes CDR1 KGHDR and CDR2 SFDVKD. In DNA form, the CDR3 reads TGTGCCACCAGTGAGAGACAGCTCGGGAAAGAGACCCAGTACTTC. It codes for CATSERQLGKETQYF.

CDR3 in DNA: TGTGCCAGCAATCCCAGACAGGGGGCTGATGAGCAGTACTTC. This gives the protein CASNPRQGADEQYF. This chain connects TRBV12-3 or TRBV12-4 to TRBJ2-1, with 10 bases fitting TRBD1. The DNA end lines up better with TRBJ2-7; the J call may be wrong. This CDR3 comprises 14 residues.

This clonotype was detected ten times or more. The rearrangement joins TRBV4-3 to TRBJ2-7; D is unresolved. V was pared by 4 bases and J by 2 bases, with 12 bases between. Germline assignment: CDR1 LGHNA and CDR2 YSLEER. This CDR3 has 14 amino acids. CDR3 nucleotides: TGCGCCAGCAGCCCAGCATGGGGTCCCTACGAGCAGTACTTC. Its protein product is CASSPAWGPYEQYF.

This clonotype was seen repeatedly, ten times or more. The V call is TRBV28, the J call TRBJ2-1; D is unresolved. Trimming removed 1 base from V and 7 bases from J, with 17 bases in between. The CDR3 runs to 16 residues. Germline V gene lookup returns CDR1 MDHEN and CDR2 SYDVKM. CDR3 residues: CASSLSRQVTRNEQFF. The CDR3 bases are TGTGCCAGCAGTTTATCGCGGCAGGTGACCAGAAATGAGCAGTTCTTC.

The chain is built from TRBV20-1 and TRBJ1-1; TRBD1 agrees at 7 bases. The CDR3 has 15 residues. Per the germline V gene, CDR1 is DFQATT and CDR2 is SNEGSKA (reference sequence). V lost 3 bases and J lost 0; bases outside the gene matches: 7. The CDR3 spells CSARTPGQMNTEAFF. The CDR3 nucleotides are TGCAGTGCTAGGACACCGGGACAGATGAACACTGAAGCTTTCTTT.